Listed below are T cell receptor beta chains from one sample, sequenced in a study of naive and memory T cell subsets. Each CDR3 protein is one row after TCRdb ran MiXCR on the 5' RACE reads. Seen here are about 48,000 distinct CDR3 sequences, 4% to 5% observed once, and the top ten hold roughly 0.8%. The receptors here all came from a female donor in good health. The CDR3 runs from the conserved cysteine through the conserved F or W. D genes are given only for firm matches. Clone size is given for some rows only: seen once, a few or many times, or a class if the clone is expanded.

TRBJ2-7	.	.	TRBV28	TGTGCCAGCAGTTTCGGGGACGGCCTCTCCTACGAGCAGTACTTC	CASSFGDGLSYEQYF
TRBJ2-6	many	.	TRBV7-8	TGTGCCAGCAGGGCAAAAGTAGGCGGTGCTGGGGCCAACGTCCTGACTTTC	CASRAKVGGAGANVLTF
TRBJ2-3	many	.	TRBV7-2	TGTGCCAGCAGCCACGACCGACAGAACACAGATACGCAGTATTTT	CASSHDRQNTDTQYF
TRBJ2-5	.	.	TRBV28	TGTGCCAGCAGATTAGGGGGCGGGGGGGAGACCCAGTACTTC	CASRLGGGGETQYF
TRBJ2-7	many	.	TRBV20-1	TGCAGTGCTAGTAGGGCGGGCTACGAGCAGTACTTC	CSASRAGYEQYF
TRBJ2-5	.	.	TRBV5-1	TGCGCCAGCAGCTTGAGTTGGGCGGGAGAGACCCAGTACTTC	CASSLSWAGETQYF
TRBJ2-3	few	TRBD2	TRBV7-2	TGTGCCAGCAGCGCATCTAGCGGGAAGGGTGGGGATACGCAGTATTTT	CASSASSGKGGDTQYF
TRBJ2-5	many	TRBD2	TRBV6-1	TGTGCCAGCAGTGAAGCGCACGGGGGGACGGGGAAGACCCAGTACTTC	CASSEAHGGTGKTQYF
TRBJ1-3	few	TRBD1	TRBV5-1	TGCGCCAGCAGCTTGGAAGGGGGCCGTGGAAACACCATATATTTT	CASSLEGGRGNTIYF
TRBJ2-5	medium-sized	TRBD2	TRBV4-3	TGCGCCAGCAGCCAATCACTAGCGCAAGAGACCCAGTACTTC	CASSQSLAQETQYF
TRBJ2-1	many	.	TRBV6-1	TGTGCCACAACATTCTACAATGAGCAGTTCTTC	CATTFYNEQFF
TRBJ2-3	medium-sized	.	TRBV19	TGTGCCAGTACCCAGGGTACAGGGACAGATACGCAGTATTTT	CASTQGTGTDTQYF
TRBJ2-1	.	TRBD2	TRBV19	TGTGCCAGTAGTACCTTCGGGACTAGCGGGAGAAAGGGTAGAAATGAGCAGTTCTTC	CASSTFGTSGRKGRNEQFF
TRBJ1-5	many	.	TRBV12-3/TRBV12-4	TGTGCCAGCACCTCCGAGGGGGGCAATCAGCCCCAGCATTTT	CASTSEGGNQPQHF
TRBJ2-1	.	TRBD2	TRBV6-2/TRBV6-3	TGTGCCAGCAGGGACCGACTAGCCAGAAAGGGGTATAGGAATGAGCAGTTCTTC	CASRDRLARKGYRNEQFF
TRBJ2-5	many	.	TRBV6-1	TGTGCCAGCGAGATCGTCCGTACAGTACAAGAGACCCAGTACTTC	CASEIVRTVQETQYF
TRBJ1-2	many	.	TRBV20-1	TGCAGTGCTAGAGATAATGAGGGAGATGGCTACACCTTC	CSARDNEGDGYTF
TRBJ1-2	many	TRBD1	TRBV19	TGTGCCAGCGAGGGACAGACTTATGGCTACACCTTC	CASEGQTYGYTF
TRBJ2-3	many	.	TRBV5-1	TGCGCCAGCGTTAGCACAGATACGCAGTATTTT	CASVSTDTQYF
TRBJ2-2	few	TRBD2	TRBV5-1	TGCGCCAGCAGCCCCCCCACTAGCGGTTACACCGGGGAGCTGTTTTTT	CASSPPTSGYTGELFF
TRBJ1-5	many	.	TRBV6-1	TGTGCCAGCAACGAAGGGTTTTTGCAGCCCCAGCATTTT	CASNEGFLQPQHF
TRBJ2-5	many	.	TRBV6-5	TGTGCCAGCAGTTATTGGGCACCGAGTGAAGAGACCCAGTACTTC	CASSYWAPSEETQYF
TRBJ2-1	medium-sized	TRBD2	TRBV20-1	TGCAGTGCGTCGTTTGGGAGGGCCGCTGAGCAGTTCTTC	CSASFGRAAEQFF
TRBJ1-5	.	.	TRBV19	TGTGCCAGTAGGGGTCAGATCTTAAATTATCAGCCCCAGCATTTT	CASRGQILNYQPQHF
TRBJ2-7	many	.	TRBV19	TGTGCCAGTTCCTCGATGGGGTACGAGCAGTACTTC	CASSSMGYEQYF
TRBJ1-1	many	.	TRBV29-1	TGCAGCGGGCTGGGACTCGGGATCGTCCTTAACACTGAAGCTTTCTTT	CSGLGLGIVLNTEAFF
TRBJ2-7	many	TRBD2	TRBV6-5	TGTGCCAGCAGTTCATTACACAGGACTAGCGGGCCCCTCTACGAGCAGTACTTC	CASSSLHRTSGPLYEQYF
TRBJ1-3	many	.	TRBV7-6	TGTGCCAGCAGCTTAGGTACTGTCATTTCCAGCTCTGGAAACACCATATATTTT	CASSLGTVISSSGNTIYF
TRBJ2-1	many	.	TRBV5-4	TGTGCCAGCAGCTTGGAAGGACTGAGAGGGGCGGTAACTGAGCAGTTCTTC	CASSLEGLRGAVTEQFF
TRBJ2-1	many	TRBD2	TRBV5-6	TGTGCCAGCAGCTTCCCCACTTATACGCGGGAGGGCAATGAGCAGTTCTTC	CASSFPTYTREGNEQFF
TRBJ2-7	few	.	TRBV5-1	TGCGCCAGCAGCTTGCCAGGGGCGGTCGAGCAGTACTTC	CASSLPGAVEQYF
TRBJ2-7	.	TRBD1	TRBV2	TGTGCCAGCAGGGCGGGACAGGGTGTTTTCTCCTACGAGCAGTACTTC	CASRAGQGVFSYEQYF